Presented here are 17 T cell receptor beta chains from one specimen sequenced in a study of cytomegalovirus exposure and HLA in healthy donors. The method was immunoSEQ multiplex PCR; TCRdb's version includes in-frame clones alone and lacks a portion of them. The table includes roughly 130,000 clones, about 90% detected once. The sample taken for sequencing was PBMCs. These receptors were collected from a man aged 25 to 40 in good health and CMV-seronegative.

This chain connects TRBV4-1 to TRBJ2-5; 11 bases are shared with TRBD2. The V gene end was trimmed by 0 bases and the J gene end by 1 base; junction bases not matched to a gene: 4. Germline CDR1 is MGHRA and CDR2 is YSYEKL. This CDR3 is 17 amino acids long. The CDR3, as DNA: TGCGCCAGCAGCCAAGATCTCACTAGCGGGAGCCAAGAGACCCAGTACTTC. Its protein product is CASSQDLTSGSQETQYF.

The chain recombines TRBV9 with TRBJ2-3, with D possibly TRBD1 on 5 matching bases. Per the germline V gene, CDR1 is SGDLS and CDR2 is YYNGEE. With 4 bases removed from V and 4 bases from J, the gap between germline ends came to 16 bases. The CDR3 is made up of 15 amino acids. This CDR3 reads CASSPQATVADTQYF. CDR3 bases: TGTGCCAGCAGCCCACAAGCGACAGTCGCAGATACGCAGTATTTT.

The chain recombines TRBV4-1 with TRBJ2-1, with D possibly being TRBD1 (5 bases). CDR3 length equals 18 residues. Trimming removed 2 bases at V and 3 bases at J, with 20 bases between. Germline V gene lookup returns CDR1 MGHRA and CDR2 YSYEKL. CDR3 bases: TGCGCCAGCAGCCAATATCCTACGACAGAGCTCCTCTACAATGAGCAGTTCTTC. Its protein product is CASSQYPTTELLYNEQFF.

This clone was recorded only once. V and J are TRBV18 and TRBJ2-1, with D possibly matching TRBD2 (5 bases). The CDR3 runs 18 residues. Germline CDR1 is KGHSH and CDR2 is LQKENI. V was trimmed by 1 base and J by 4 bases, leaving 20 bases between them. CDR3 DNA sequence: TGTGCCAGCTCACCACTTTATTTTGAGGGAAACCTATACAATGAGCAGTTCTTC. Amino acid sequence: CASSPLYFEGNLYNEQFF.

The chain couples TRBV6-1 to TRBJ2-1; 10 bases map to TRBD2. Germline CDR1 MNHNS, CDR2 SASEGT. V was clipped by 4 bases and J by 0 bases; unmatched bases: 0. This CDR3 spans 15 amino acids. The CDR3 loop reads CASSASGGSYNEQFF. The CDR3 DNA sequence: TGTGCCAGCAGTGCTAGCGGGGGCTCCTACAATGAGCAGTTCTTC.

The chain carries TRBV7-2 and TRBJ1-1; 7 bases match TRBD1. Germline-derived CDR1 and CDR2 are SGHTA and FQGNSA. The CDR3 loop spans 14 amino acids. Trimming at V came to 1 base and at J to 7 bases, leaving 6 bases not matched to a gene. CDR3 protein: CASSLVGTAIEAFF. CDR3 coding DNA: TGTGCCAGCAGCTTAGTCGGGACAGCGATTGAAGCTTTCTTT.

This clone was counted only a few times. The chain employs TRBV4-3 and TRBJ2-2, with a possible D match to TRBD2 (6 bases). The CDR3 spans 14 residues. Trimming removed 5 bases at V and 6 bases at J, with 13 bases between. Germline values: CDR1 LGHNA, CDR2 YSLEER. CDR3 in amino acids: CASSGPGEAGELFF. The CDR3 nucleotides are TGCGCCAGCAGCGGACCGGGGGAAGCCGGGGAGCTGTTTTTT.

The CDR3: CSVRPSTGYGYTF. In DNA form, the CDR3 reads TGCAGCGTTCGCCCCTCAACTGGCTATGGCTACACCTTC. The chain combines TRBV29-1 with TRBJ1-2; no firm D call. The germline gives CDR1 SQVTM, CDR2 ANQGSEA. V was shortened by 5 bases and J by 4 bases, with 14 bases between the two germline ends. The length of the CDR3 is 13 residues.

This chain uses TRBV13 with TRBJ1-4, with D unclear. Germline V gene data show CDR1 as PRHDT and CDR2 as FYEKMQ (reference sequence). V was pared by 3 bases and J by 4 bases, with 9 bases between. The CDR3 consists of 14 residues. The CDR3 spells CASSFSQVNEKLFF. The DNA of the CDR3 is TGTGCCAGCAGCTTCTCCCAGGTTAATGAAAAACTGTTTTTT.

The chain uses TRBV12-5 and TRBJ1-3; possibly TRBD1 for D (5 bases). CDR1 LGHNT and CDR2 FRNRAP come from the germline V gene. The CDR3 contains 15 residues. Trimming removed 2 bases at V and 3 bases at J, with 11 bases between. CDR3 amino acids: CASGLSGGFGNTIYF. CDR3 nucleotide sequence: TGTGCTAGTGGTTTGAGTGGGGGGTTTGGAAACACCATATATTTT.

The count of this clone is one. The chain uses TRBV5-4 and TRBJ1-2, with 8 bases matching TRBD1. The CDR3 runs 15 residues. V shed 4 bases, J shed 4 bases, and the junction held 9 bases outside the gene matches. From germline, CDR1 is SGHNT and CDR2 YYREEE (reference sequence). The CDR3 protein is CASSARTGPPYGYTF. The CDR3 DNA reads as TGTGCCAGCAGCGCCCGGACAGGGCCCCCCTATGGCTACACCTTC. Full variable domain (remainder filled in from reference TRBV5-4 and TRBJ1-2): ETGVTQSPTHLIKTRGQQVTLRCSSQSGHNTVSWYQQALGQGPQFIFQYYREEENGRGNFPPRFSGLQFPNYSSELNVNALELDDSALYLCASSARTGPPYGYTFGSGTRLTVV.

The chain combines TRBV7-3 with TRBJ1-2; D gene unclear. The CDR3 runs to 13 residues. V was cut by 10 bases and J by 8 bases, with 20 bases left in between. CDR1 is SGHTA, CDR2 FQGTGA, per germline. The CDR3 DNA follows: TGTGCCACTTCGGCCGGGAATATTGGAGGCTACACCTTC. It yields the protein CATSAGNIGGYTF.

J is TRBJ2-7 and V is TRBV6-5; tentative D call: TRBD2 (5 bases). The CDR3 runs 14 residues. Germline V gene data show CDR1 as MNHEY and CDR2 as SVGAGI. Trimming pared 0 bases from V and 5 bases from J, leaving 11 bases between. This CDR3 reads CASSYSPGNNEQYF. The CDR3 coding sequence is TGTGCCAGCAGTTACTCCCCCGGGAATAACGAGCAGTACTTC.

The J gene is TRBJ1-2, the V gene TRBV19; a weak D match, TRBD1 (6 bases). The CDR3 consists of 13 residues. Germline values: CDR1 LNHDA, CDR2 SQIVND (reference sequence). V shed 8 bases and J shed 8 bases, with 18 bases lying between them. The CDR3 loop is CASSTGLSWGYTF. The DNA of the CDR3 is TGTGCCAGTTCGACAGGCTTGAGCTGGGGCTACACCTTC. Together with reference TRBV19 and TRBJ1-2, the CDR3 gives the full variable domain: DGGITQSPKYLFRKEGQNVTLSCEQNLNHDAMYWYRQDPGQGLRLIYYSQIVNDFQKGDIAEGYSVSREKKESFPLTVTSAQKNPTAFYLCASSTGLSWGYTFGSGTRLTVV.

V usage is TRBV27 and J usage is TRBJ1-1, with a weak D call TRBD1 (6 bases). This CDR3 is built from 15 residues. Germline V gene sequence: CDR1 MNHEY, CDR2 SMNVEV (reference sequence). Trimming shortened V by 6 bases and J by 1 base, and 15 bases separated the two germline ends. The CDR3 nucleotides are TGTGCCAGCAGGGGGAGGGACACCAGGAACACTGAAGCTTTCTTT. Its protein is CASRGRDTRNTEAFF.

The chain uses TRBV5-5 and TRBJ1-2, with a weak D call TRBD1 (5 bases). CDR3 length: 16 amino acids. Trimming shortened V by 0 bases and J by 2 bases, and 14 bases separated the two germline ends. The germline V gene encodes CDR1 SGHKS and CDR2 YYEKEE (reference sequence). The CDR3 is CASSLGTQPGNYGYTF. In DNA form, the CDR3 reads TGTGCCAGCAGCTTGGGGACACAACCAGGGAACTATGGCTACACCTTC.

This chain connects TRBV2 to TRBJ2-1; 8 bases map to TRBD2. The CDR3 is 16 residues long. The V and J ends lost 9 bases and 4 bases, in that order; junction bases with no gene match: 14. The V gene's germline CDR1 is SNHLY and CDR2 FYNNEI. This CDR3 reads CARGANGLAGYNEQFF. The CDR3 DNA reads TGTGCCAGAGGGGCCAACGGGCTAGCGGGTTACAATGAGCAGTTCTTC.